The entry that follows covers one TCR beta chain sequence. Assay: immunoSEQ multiplex PCR; the TCRdb copy retains only in-frame clones and omits some. The table lists about 310,000 clones, over 80% of them singletons. These data come from a study of blood T cell repertoires in COVID-19. Per the germline V gene, CDR1 is MNHEY and CDR2 is SVGEGT. The length of the CDR3 is 15 residues. The ends lost 2 bases at V and 1 base at J; junction bases unmatched: 4. The specimen sequenced was PBMCs or T cells enriched from blood (not recorded which). The rearrangement joins TRBV6-2 or TRBV6-3 to TRBJ2-5; 7 bases align to TRBD2. This receptor was identified in a young woman who had recovered from COVID-19. CDR3 bases: TGTGCCAGCAGTTACGCGGCGGGAGTCCAAGAGACCCAGTACTTC. Translated: CASSYAAGVQETQYF.